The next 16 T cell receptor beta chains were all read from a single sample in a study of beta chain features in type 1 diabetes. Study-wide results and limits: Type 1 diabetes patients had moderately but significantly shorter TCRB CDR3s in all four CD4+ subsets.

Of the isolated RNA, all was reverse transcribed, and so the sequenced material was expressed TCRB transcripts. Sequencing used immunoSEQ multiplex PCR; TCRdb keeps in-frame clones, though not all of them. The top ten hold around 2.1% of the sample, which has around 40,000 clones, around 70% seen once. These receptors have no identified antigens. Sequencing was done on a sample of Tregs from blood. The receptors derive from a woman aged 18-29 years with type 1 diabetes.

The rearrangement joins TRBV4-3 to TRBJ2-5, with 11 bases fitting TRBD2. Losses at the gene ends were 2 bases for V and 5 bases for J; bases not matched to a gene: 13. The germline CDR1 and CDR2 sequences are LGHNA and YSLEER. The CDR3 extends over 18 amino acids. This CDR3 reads CASSQTLRVAGGPETQYF. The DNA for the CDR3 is TGCGCCAGCAGCCAAACCCTGCGAGTAGCGGGAGGGCCGGAGACCCAGTACTTC.

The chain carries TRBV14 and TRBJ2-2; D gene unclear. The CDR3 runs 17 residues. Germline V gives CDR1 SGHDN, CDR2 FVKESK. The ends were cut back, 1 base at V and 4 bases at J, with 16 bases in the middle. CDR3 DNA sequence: TGTGCCAGCAGCCAAGCTCAGGTACACAAAACCACCGGGGAGCTGTTTTTT. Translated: CASSQAQVHKTTGELFF.

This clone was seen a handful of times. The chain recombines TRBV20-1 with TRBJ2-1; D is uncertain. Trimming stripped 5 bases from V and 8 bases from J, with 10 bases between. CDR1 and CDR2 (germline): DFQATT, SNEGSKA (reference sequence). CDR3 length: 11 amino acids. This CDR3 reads CSASLPDEQFF. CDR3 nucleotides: TGCAGTGCTTCCCTCCCGGATGAGCAGTTCTTC.

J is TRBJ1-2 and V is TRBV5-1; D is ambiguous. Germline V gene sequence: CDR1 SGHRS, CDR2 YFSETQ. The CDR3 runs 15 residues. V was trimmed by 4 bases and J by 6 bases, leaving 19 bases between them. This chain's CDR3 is CASSQNPVVLDGYTF. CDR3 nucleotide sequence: TGCGCCAGCAGCCAAAACCCCGTGGTCTTAGATGGCTACACCTTC.

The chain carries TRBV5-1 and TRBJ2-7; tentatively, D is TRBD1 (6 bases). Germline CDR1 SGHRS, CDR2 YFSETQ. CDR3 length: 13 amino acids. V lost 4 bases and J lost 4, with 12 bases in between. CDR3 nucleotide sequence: TGCGCCAGCAGCGTAGGGACAAAATACGAGCAGTACTTC. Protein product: CASSVGTKYEQYF.

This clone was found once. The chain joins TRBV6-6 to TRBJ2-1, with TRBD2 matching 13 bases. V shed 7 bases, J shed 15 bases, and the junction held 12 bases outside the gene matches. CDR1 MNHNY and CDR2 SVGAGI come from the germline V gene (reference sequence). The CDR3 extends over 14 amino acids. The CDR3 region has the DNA TGTGCCAGCAAGCCGGGACTAGCGGGAAGGGGGCTGTTCTTC. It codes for CASKPGLAGRGLFF.

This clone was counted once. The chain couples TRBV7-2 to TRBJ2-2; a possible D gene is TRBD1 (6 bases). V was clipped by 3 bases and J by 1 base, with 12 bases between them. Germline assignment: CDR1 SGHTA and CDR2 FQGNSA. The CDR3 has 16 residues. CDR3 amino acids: CASSFLGARNTGELFF. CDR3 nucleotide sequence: TGTGCCAGCAGCTTCTTGGGGGCCCGGAACACCGGGGAGCTGTTTTTT.

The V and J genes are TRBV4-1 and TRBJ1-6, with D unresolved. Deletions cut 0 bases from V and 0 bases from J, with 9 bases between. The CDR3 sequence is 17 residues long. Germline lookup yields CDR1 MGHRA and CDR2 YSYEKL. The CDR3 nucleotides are TGCGCCAGCAGCCAAGATGGAAGGAGCTCCTATAATTCACCCCTCCACTTT. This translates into CASSQDGRSSYNSPLHF.

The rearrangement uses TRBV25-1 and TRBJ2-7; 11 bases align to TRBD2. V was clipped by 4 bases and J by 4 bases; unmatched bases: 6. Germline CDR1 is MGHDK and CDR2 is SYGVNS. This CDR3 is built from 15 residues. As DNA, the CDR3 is TGTGCCAGCAGTGCGCCGGGACTAGCGGTTTACGAGCAGTACTTC. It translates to CASSAPGLAVYEQYF.

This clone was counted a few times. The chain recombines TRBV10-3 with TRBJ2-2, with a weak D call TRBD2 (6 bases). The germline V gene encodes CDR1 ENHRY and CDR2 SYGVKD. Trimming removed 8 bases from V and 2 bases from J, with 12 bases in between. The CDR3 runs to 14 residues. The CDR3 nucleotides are TGTGCCATCGGCGGGACCCTAAACACCGGGGAGCTGTTTTTT. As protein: CAIGGTLNTGELFF.

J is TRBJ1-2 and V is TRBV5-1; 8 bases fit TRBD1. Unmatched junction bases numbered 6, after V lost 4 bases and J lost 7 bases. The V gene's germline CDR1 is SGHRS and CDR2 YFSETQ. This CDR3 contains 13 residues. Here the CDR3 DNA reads TGCGCCAGCAGCATGGACAGGGTGCGTGGCTACACCTTC. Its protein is CASSMDRVRGYTF.

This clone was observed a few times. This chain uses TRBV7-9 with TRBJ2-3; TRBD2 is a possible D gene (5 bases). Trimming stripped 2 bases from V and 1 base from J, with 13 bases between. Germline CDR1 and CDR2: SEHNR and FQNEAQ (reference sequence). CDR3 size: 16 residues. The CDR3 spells CASSLSVKLGTDTQYF. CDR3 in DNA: TGTGCCAGCAGCTTATCGGTCAAACTAGGCACAGATACGCAGTATTTT.

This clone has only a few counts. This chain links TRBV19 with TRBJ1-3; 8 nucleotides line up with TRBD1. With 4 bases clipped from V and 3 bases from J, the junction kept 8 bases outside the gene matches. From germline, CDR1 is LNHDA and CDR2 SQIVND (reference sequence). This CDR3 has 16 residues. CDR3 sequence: CASSTTDRVVGNTIYF. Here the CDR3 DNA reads TGTGCCAGTAGTACGACGGACAGGGTCGTTGGAAACACCATATATTTT. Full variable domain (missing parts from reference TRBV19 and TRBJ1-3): DGGITQSPKYLFRKEGQNVTLSCEQNLNHDAMYWYRQDPGQGLRLIYYSQIVNDFQKGDIAEGYSVSREKKESFPLTVTSAQKNPTAFYLCASSTTDRVVGNTIYFGEGSWLTVV.

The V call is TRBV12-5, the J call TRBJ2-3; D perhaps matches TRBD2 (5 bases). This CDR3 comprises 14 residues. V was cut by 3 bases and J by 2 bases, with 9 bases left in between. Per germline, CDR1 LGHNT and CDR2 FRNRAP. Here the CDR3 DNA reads TGTGCTAGTGGTTTTCGGGATTACACAGATACGCAGTATTTT. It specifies CASGFRDYTDTQYF.

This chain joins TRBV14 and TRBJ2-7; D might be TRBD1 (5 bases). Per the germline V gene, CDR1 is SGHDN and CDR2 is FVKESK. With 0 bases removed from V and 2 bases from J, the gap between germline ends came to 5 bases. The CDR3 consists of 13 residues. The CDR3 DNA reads TGTGCCAGCAGCCAAGAAGGGGCCTACGAGCAGTACTTC. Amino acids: CASSQEGAYEQYF.

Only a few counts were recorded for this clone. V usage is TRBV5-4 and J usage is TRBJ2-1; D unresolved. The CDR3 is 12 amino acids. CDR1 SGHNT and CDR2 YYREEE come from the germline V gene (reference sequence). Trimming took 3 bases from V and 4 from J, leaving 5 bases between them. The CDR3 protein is CASSYNYNEQFF. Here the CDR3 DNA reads TGTGCCAGCAGCTATAATTACAATGAGCAGTTCTTC.